This TCR beta chain came from a study of response to subunit inactivated influenza vaccine listed by TCRdb under 2018. Context from the whole study: Deep quantitative T cell receptor repertoire profiling was used in the study to track responses to a trivalent subunit inactivated influenza vaccine.

From a lookup of the germline V gene, CDR1 and CDR2 are SGHDT and YYEEEE. Trimming takes 4 bases off V and 2 bases off J; junction bases not matched to a gene: 4. From cysteine to phenylalanine, the CDR3 is 15 amino acids long. The CDR3 DNA has 45 bases and is translated from base 1. This clonotype has more than one count but fewer than ten. The antigen it recognizes is unknown. Base qualities are missing; no much larger clone stands one base away. General study outcomes and caveats: The authors proposed that each seasonal influenza vaccination may bring in only a limited number of new T cells.

The library was made by RT-PCR. TCRdb shows the sequencer as Illumina HiSeq 2500. TCRdb ran its own pipeline on the public reads, namely fastp trimming at Q25 and MiXCR clone calling, and kept in-frame beta chains. All rows with the same CDR3 protein become a single entry with the most common DNA and genes. A total of under 550,000 distinct CDR3 sequences appear in this sample, about 8% of them only once. Clones ranked in the top ten supply roughly 13% of the sample. In this chain, TRBV5-6 is recombined with TRBJ1-5; the junction holds 9 bases that match TRBD1. The material was PBMCs from blood, obtained around 25 months after vaccination. The TCR comes from a man between 50 and 70 years old who received an inactivated influenza vaccine. Donor details come from another sample of the same person, matched by shared clones. The CDR3 loop reads CASSRRDRGNQPQHF. In nucleotides, the sequence is TGTGCCAGCAGCCGCCGGGACAGGGGCAATCAGCCCCAGCATTTT.